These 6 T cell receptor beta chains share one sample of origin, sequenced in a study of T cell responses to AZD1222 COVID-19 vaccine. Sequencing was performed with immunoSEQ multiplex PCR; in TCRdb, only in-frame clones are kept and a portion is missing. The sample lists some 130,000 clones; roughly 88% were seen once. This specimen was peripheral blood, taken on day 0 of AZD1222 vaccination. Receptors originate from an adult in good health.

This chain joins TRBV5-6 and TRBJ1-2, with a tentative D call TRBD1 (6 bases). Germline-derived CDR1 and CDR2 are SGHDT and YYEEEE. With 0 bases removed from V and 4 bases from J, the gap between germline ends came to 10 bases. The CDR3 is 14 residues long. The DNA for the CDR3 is TGTGCCAGCAGCTTGGACAGGGCCAGCTATGGCTACACCTTC. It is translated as CASSLDRASYGYTF.

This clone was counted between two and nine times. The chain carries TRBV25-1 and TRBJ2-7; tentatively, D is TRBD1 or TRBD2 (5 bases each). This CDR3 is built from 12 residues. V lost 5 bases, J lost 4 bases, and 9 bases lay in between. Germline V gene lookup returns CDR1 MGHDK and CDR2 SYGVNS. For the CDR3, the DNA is TGTGCCAGCAGTCGGTGGGGGTACGAGCAGTACTTC. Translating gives CASSRWGYEQYF.

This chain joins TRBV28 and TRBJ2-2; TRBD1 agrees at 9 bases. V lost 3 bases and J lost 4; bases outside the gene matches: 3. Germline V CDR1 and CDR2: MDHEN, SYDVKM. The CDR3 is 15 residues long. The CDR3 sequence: CASSFWDRVTGELFF. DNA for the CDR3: TGTGCCAGCAGTTTTTGGGACAGGGTCACCGGGGAGCTGTTTTTT.

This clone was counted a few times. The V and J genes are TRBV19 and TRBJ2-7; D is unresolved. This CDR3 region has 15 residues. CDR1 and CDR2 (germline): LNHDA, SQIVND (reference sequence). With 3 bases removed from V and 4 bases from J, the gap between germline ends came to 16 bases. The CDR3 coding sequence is TGTGCCAGTAGTATCGGGCTAGGTGCTTTTTACGAGCAGTACTTC. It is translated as CASSIGLGAFYEQYF.

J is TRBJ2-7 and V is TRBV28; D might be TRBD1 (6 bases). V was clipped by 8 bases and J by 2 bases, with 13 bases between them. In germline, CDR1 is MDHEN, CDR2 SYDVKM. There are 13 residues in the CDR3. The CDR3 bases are TGTGCCAGCTCGCGCAGGGGCCCCTACGAGCAGTACTTC. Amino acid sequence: CASSRRGPYEQYF.

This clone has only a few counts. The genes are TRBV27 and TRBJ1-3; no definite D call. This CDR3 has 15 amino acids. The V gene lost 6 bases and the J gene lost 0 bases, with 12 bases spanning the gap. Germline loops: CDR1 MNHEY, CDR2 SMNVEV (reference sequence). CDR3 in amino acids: CASRSSGFSGNTIYF. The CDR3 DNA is TGTGCCAGCAGGTCGTCGGGGTTCTCTGGAAACACCATATATTTT.